This paragraph covers one TCR beta chain sequence. It lacks a known antigen. It has no much larger one-base neighbor in the sample; base qualities were not kept. RNA was extracted using the RNeasy kit, and roughly 0.5 to 1 ug of the RNA was reverse transcribed with random hexamers. The immunoSEQ multiplex PCR assay, which covers 54 Vbeta and 13 Jbeta segments, was used to amplify TCR beta CDR3 regions. PCR amplification bias was corrected using a synthetic template baseline for primer optimization and computational correction. Concerning the study's data processing: Only productive sequences were kept, with reads annotated to V, D and J genes according to IMGT and analyzed in immunoSEQ Analyzer. Clonality was computed as one minus Shannon entropy normalized by log2 of the number of productive unique sequences. For each patient and control, public and private clones were evaluated among the 100 most prevalent clones. A clone was defined as Susac-specific if it was absent from the healthy and MS cohorts, from roughly 1,000 published viral clones and from other ImmuneACCESS disease sequences. The public reads were reanalyzed by TCRdb: fastp trimming at Q25, MiXCR alignment, in-frame beta chains only. One record per CDR3 amino acid sequence lists the most common genes and DNA. The authors' filters were not applied to this entry. The sample table records fewer than 150,000 distinct CDR3 sequences; approximately 95% of these occur just once. The ten top clones hold roughly 0.29% of the sample.

These data originate in a study of CD8 T cells in Susac syndrome (dated by TCRdb to about 2019). Concerning the study at large: The study used repertoire sequencing to test whether antigen drove CD8+ T cell activation and differentiation in Susac syndrome. Clonality of the CD8+ T cell repertoire was compared between about a dozen healthy donors, about 14 Susac syndrome patients and approximately 16 multiple sclerosis patients. General findings and caveats noted by the study authors: The number of individuals in the TCR sequencing and HLA analysis was acknowledged as relatively small.

Measured from the cysteine to the phenylalanine, the CDR3 is 15 residues long. Only the CDR3 portion is preserved as DNA: 45 bases, with reading frame beginning at the first base. The junction shows trimming of 5 bases on V and 1 base on J, plus 9 bases between the germline ends. The germline V gene (reference sequence) provides CDR1 PRHDT and CDR2 FYEKMQ. Peripheral blood CD8+ and CD4+ T cells from healthy donors, Susac syndrome patients and multiple sclerosis patients were profiled using high-throughput TCR beta sequencing. The healthy donors served as controls matched for age and sex. Bulk CD8+ and CD4+ T cells were purified by magnetic negative isolation, while CD8+ TEMRA cells were enriched using FACS. Blood was drawn into EDTA tubes, processed within 24 hours, and PBMCs were isolated by density gradient centrifugation. PBMCs destined for TCR sequencing were cryopreserved in liquid nitrogen and later thawed in a 37 °C water bath. A purity of at least 90% was achieved for sorted or isolated CD4+, CD8+ and CD8+ TEMRA cells.

Sample: CD8+ T cells from PBMCs. This chain is built from TRBV13 and TRBJ2-6; the D gene is possibly TRBD1, with 6 bases matching. The TCR comes from a human donor in good health. This receptor carries the CDR3 CASSRRGSGANVLTF. In nucleotide form, the sequence is TGTGCCAGCAGCCGCAGGGGTTCTGGGGCCAACGTCCTGACTTTC.